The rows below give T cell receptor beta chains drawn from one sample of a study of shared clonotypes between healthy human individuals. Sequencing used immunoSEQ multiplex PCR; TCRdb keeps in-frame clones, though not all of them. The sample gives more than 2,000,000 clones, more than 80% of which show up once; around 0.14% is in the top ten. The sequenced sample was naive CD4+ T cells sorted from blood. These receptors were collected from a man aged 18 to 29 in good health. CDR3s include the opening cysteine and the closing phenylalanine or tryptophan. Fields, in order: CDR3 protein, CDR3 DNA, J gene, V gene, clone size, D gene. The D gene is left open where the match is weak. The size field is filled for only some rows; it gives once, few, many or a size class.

CASSLYVGGTGELFF | TGCGCCAGCAGCTTGTACGTGGGAGGAACCGGGGAGCTGTTTTTT | TRBJ2-2 | TRBV5-1 | - | -
CSVRSPGRSYEQYF | TGCAGCGTTAGGAGTCCCGGGAGAAGCTACGAGCAGTACTTC | TRBJ2-7 | TRBV29-1 | - | -
CASSPTQGKHNEQFF | TGTGCCAGCAGCCCCACCCAGGGTAAACACAATGAGCAGTTCTTC | TRBJ2-1 | TRBV6-6 | - | -
CASTPLGAYGYTF | TGTGCCAGTACCCCCCTTGGAGCCTATGGCTACACCTTC | TRBJ1-2 | TRBV19 | once | -
CASSGQGAMGYTF | TGTGCCAGCAGTGGACAGGGGGCCATGGGCTACACCTTC | TRBJ1-2 | TRBV6-1 | - | TRBD1
CASSETVADTQYF | TGCGCCAGCAGTGAGACCGTAGCGGATACGCAGTATTTT | TRBJ2-3 | TRBV10-1 | - | -
CASSEGLLANEKLFF | TGTGCCAGCAGTGAAGGTTTGTTGGCTAATGAAAAACTGTTTTTT | TRBJ1-4 | TRBV25-1 | - | -
CATGLAVAYEQYF | TGTGCCACCGGACTAGCGGTAGCCTACGAGCAGTACTTC | TRBJ2-7 | TRBV7-2 | - | TRBD2
CASSPLGDRSYNEQFF | TGCGCCAGCAGCCCCTTAGGGGATCGCTCCTACAATGAGCAGTTCTTC | TRBJ2-1 | TRBV4-1 | once | -
CASSHRGVGSYEQYF | TGTGCCAGCAGCCACCGGGGGGTCGGCTCCTACGAGCAGTACTTC | TRBJ2-7 | TRBV6-5 | once | TRBD2
CASSPGGVAITEAFF | TGTGCCAGCAGCCCCGGCGGGGTAGCAATAACTGAAGCTTTCTTT | TRBJ1-1 | TRBV9 | - | -
CASSRLGGTYEQYF | TGTGCCAGCAGCCGACTCGGGGGGACCTACGAGCAGTACTTC | TRBJ2-7 | TRBV7-9 | - | TRBD2
CASRLGGLNSPLHF | TGTGCCAGCAGGTTGGGCGGCCTTAATTCACCCCTCCACTTT | TRBJ1-6 | TRBV27 | - | -
CASSLSGKGQGSDTQYF | TGTGCCAGCAGCCTTTCCGGGAAGGGACAGGGCTCAGATACGCAGTATTTT | TRBJ2-3 | TRBV5-5 | - | TRBD1
CASSESAKRDEQFF | TGCGCCAGCAGTGAGTCGGCGAAGCGGGATGAGCAGTTCTTC | TRBJ2-1 | TRBV10-1 | - | -
CASTLAGSGEQYF | TGTGCCAGCACTCTAGCGGGATCAGGAGAGCAGTACTTC | TRBJ2-7 | TRBV6-6 | - | TRBD2
CASSLFRGGTEAFF | TGTGCCAGCAGTTTATTCAGAGGAGGCACTGAAGCTTTCTTT | TRBJ1-1 | TRBV28 | - | -
CASSQGEGWTEAFF | TGCGCCAGCAGCCAAGGGGAGGGGTGGACTGAAGCTTTCTTT | TRBJ1-1 | TRBV4-1 | - | -
CASSLGTGDNQPQHF | TGTGCCAGCAGCCTTGGGACAGGCGACAATCAGCCCCAGCATTTT | TRBJ1-5 | TRBV5-4 | - | TRBD1
CASSSAGRNTEAFF | TGTGCCAGCAGTAGCGCAGGCCGAAACACTGAAGCTTTCTTT | TRBJ1-1 | TRBV6-5 | once | -
CASSPWESYEQYF | TGTGCCAGCAGTCCCTGGGAATCCTACGAGCAGTACTTC | TRBJ2-7 | TRBV6-5 | once | -
CASSQAASGGDYTQYF | TGCGCCAGCAGCCAAGCCGCTAGCGGGGGGGATTATACGCAGTATTTT | TRBJ2-3 | TRBV4-3 | - | TRBD2
CASSPLSSETQYF | TGTGCCAGCTCCCCCTTGAGCTCCGAGACCCAGTACTTC | TRBJ2-5 | TRBV18 | - | -
CAWSAYSGFGGELFF | TGTGCCTGGAGTGCTTACTCAGGGTTTGGCGGGGAGCTGTTTTTT | TRBJ2-2 | TRBV30 | - | -
CASSLKGQGFYEQFF | TGTGCCAGCAGTTTAAAGGGACAGGGGTTTTATGAGCAGTTCTTC | TRBJ2-1 | TRBV27 | - | TRBD1
CASSQGSSGPPYEQYF | TGCGCCAGCAGCCAAGGGAGTAGCGGGCCCCCCTACGAGCAGTACTTC | TRBJ2-7 | TRBV4-1 | - | TRBD2
CASSLPRAGMSSGANVLTF | TGCGCCAGCAGCTTGCCGAGGGCAGGGATGAGCTCTGGGGCCAACGTCCTGACTTTC | TRBJ2-6 | TRBV5-1 | - | -
CAVPLGGHTEAFF | TGTGCCGTTCCCCTAGGGGGTCATACTGAAGCTTTCTTT | TRBJ1-1 | TRBV6-5 | - | -
CASSLWSGNNYGYTF | TGTGCCAGCAGCTTGTGGTCAGGGAATAACTATGGCTACACCTTC | TRBJ1-2 | TRBV5-6 | - | -
CASAGQGAGSGELFF | TGTGCCAGCGCGGGACAGGGGGCTGGGTCCGGGGAGCTGTTTTTT | TRBJ2-2 | TRBV9 | - | TRBD1
CASTRGPVADTQYF | TGTGCCAGCACCCGGGGACCTGTGGCAGATACGCAGTATTTT | TRBJ2-3 | TRBV6-1 | - | -
CASSWIGDTQYF | TGTGCCAGCAGCTGGATAGGAGATACGCAGTATTTT | TRBJ2-3 | TRBV11-2 | - | -
CASSIRQGNSPLHF | TGTGCCAGTAGTATAAGACAGGGGAATTCACCCCTCCACTTT | TRBJ1-6 | TRBV19 | - | TRBD1
CSAMIIDTQYF | TGCAGTGCTATGATTATAGATACGCAGTATTTT | TRBJ2-3 | TRBV20-1 | - | -
CATLAPGGAPYEQYF | TGCGCCACCCTTGCCCCCGGGGGGGCCCCCTACGAGCAGTACTTC | TRBJ2-7 | TRBV10-2 | - | TRBD2
CASSEPHRTSLNEQFF | TGTGCCAGCAGTGAACCCCATAGGACTAGTTTGAATGAGCAGTTCTTC | TRBJ2-1 | TRBV2 | - | TRBD2